These 28 T cell receptor beta chains came from one sample sequenced in a study of cytomegalovirus exposure and HLA in healthy donors. The study ran its PCR with 60 Vbeta and 13 Jbeta primers. Profiled with immunoSEQ multiplex PCR; TCRdb holds only in-frame clones, not every one. The sample lists more than 110,000 clones, over 70% occurring once. Sequenced input: PBMCs. The source of these receptors is a male donor in good health and CMV-seronegative.

This sequence joins TRBV6-4 and TRBJ2-5; 8 nucleotides match TRBD2. The V gene end was trimmed by 5 bases and the J gene end by 0 bases; junction bases not matched to a gene: 5. The CDR3 runs to 15 residues. Germline lookup yields CDR1 MRHNA and CDR2 SNTAGT. The CDR3 loop reads CASSQTGGNQETQYF. CDR3 in DNA: TGTGCCAGCAGTCAAACGGGGGGGAACCAAGAGACCCAGTACTTC.

The gene calls are TRBV29-1 and TRBJ2-2; 8 bases map to TRBD1. The CDR3 extends over 13 amino acids. V shed 7 bases, J shed 4 bases, and the junction held 5 bases outside the gene matches. Germline V gene sequence: CDR1 SQVTM, CDR2 ANQGSEA. CDR3 protein: CSGAQGGTGELFF. CDR3 nucleotide sequence: TGCAGCGGGGCACAGGGGGGCACCGGGGAGCTGTTTTTT.

This clone appeared a few times. The sample contains more than one DNA sequence encoding this CDR3. V usage is TRBV6-5 and J usage is TRBJ1-2; maybe TRBD1 (5 bases). Germline CDR1 is MNHEY and CDR2 is SVGAGI. The CDR3 spans 14 residues. V shed 2 bases and J shed 0 bases, with 7 bases lying between them. The CDR3 region is CASSYGTANYGYTF. The CDR3 DNA sequence: TGTGCCAGCAGTTACGGGACTGCTAACTATGGCTACACCTTC.

This chain links TRBV11-2 with TRBJ1-2, with 8 bases that match TRBD1. J lost 4 bases, V lost 5 bases, and 6 bases had no gene match. This CDR3 has 14 residues. CDR1 is SGHAT and CDR2 is FQNNGV in the germline V gene. DNA of the CDR3: TGTGCCAGCAGCCCCGGGACAGGACCCTATGGCTACACCTTC. Translated: CASSPGTGPYGYTF.

The V call is TRBV13, the J call TRBJ2-3; 9 bases line up with TRBD1. CDR3 size: 14 residues. Germline V gene data show CDR1 as PRHDT and CDR2 as FYEKMQ (reference sequence). J lost 6 bases, V lost 5 bases, and 6 bases had no gene match. CDR3 region: CASSVLQGADTQYF. The CDR3 DNA is TGTGCCAGCAGCGTCTTACAGGGGGCTGATACGCAGTATTTT.

The V gene is TRBV7-9, the J gene TRBJ2-7; possible D gene TRBD1, 6 bases. Trimming left V 1 base short and J 0 bases short, with 7 bases between. CDR1 SEHNR and CDR2 FQNEAQ come from the germline V gene (reference sequence). This CDR3 comprises 14 residues. CDR3 nucleotide sequence: TGTGCCAGCAGCTTAGACAGGGTCTCCTACGAGCAGTACTTC. This sequence encodes CASSLDRVSYEQYF.

The chain joins TRBV30 to TRBJ1-2; 8 bases match TRBD1. Germline values: CDR1 GTSNPN, CDR2 SVGIG (reference sequence). With 0 bases clipped from V and 1 base from J, the junction kept 4 bases outside the gene matches. This CDR3 spans 15 amino acids. The CDR3 here is CAWSVVGQGNYGYTF. The CDR3 DNA reads as TGTGCCTGGAGTGTGGTAGGACAGGGTAACTATGGCTACACCTTC. Together with reference TRBV30 and TRBJ1-2, the CDR3 gives the full variable domain: SQTIHQWPATLVQPVGSPLSLECTVEGTSNPNLYWYRQAAGRGLQLLFYSVGIGQISSEVPQNLSASRPQDRQFILSSKKLLLSDSGFYLCAWSVVGQGNYGYTFGSGTRLTVV.

This clone was observed a handful of times. The chain combines TRBV7-9 with TRBJ1-4, with D tentatively TRBD1 (5 bases). CDR3 length equals 15 residues. Trimming took off 5 bases at V and 2 bases at J, with 12 bases between the two ends. From germline, CDR1 is SEHNR and CDR2 FQNEAQ (reference sequence). This CDR3 reads CASSRARATNEKLFF. As DNA, the CDR3 is TGTGCCAGCAGCCGGGCCAGGGCCACTAATGAAAAACTGTTTTTT. Supplemented by reference TRBV7-9 and TRBJ1-4, the full variable domain reads DTGVSQNPRHKITKRGQNVTFRCDPISEHNRLYWYRQTLGQGPEFLTYFQNEAQLEKSRLLSDRFSAERPKGSFSTLEIQRTEQGDSAMYLCASSRARATNEKLFFGSGTQLSVL.

This chain joins TRBV15 and TRBJ2-1; TRBD2 matches 11 bases. The ends lost 1 base at V and 8 bases at J; junction bases unmatched: 7. The CDR3 sequence is 16 residues long. Germline lookup yields CDR1 LNHNV and CDR2 YYDKDF (reference sequence). CDR3 amino acids: CATSRASGGILDEQFF. CDR3 nucleotides: TGTGCCACCAGCAGAGCTAGCGGGGGGATTCTCGATGAGCAGTTCTTC.

The rearrangement uses TRBV9 and TRBJ2-2; perhaps TRBD1 as D (6 bases). Trimming removed 4 bases from V and 3 bases from J, with 10 bases in between. Germline V gene sequence: CDR1 SGDLS, CDR2 YYNGEE. The CDR3 loop spans 14 amino acids. DNA for the CDR3: TGTGCCAGCAGCCACGAGGGGGACACCGGGGAGCTGTTTTTT. Its translation: CASSHEGDTGELFF.

This chain uses TRBV7-9 with TRBJ2-7; D is unresolved. The germline V and J ends were trimmed by 0 bases and 6 bases, with 6 bases remaining between them. CDR3 length equals 12 residues. The germline V gene encodes CDR1 SEHNR and CDR2 FQNEAQ (reference sequence). The CDR3 region has the DNA TGTGCCAGCAGCTTAGCATCGGGCGAGCAGTACTTC. Amino acid sequence: CASSLASGEQYF.

The J gene is TRBJ2-7, the V gene TRBV14, with D perhaps matching TRBD2 (6 bases). Looked up from germline, CDR1 is SGHDN and CDR2 is FVKESK. CDR3 size: 16 residues. Deletions cut 2 bases from V and 4 bases from J, with 18 bases between. DNA of the CDR3: TGTGCCAGCAGCCAAACGGGAGTATCTCTTCTGTACGAGCAGTACTTC. Translated, it gives CASSQTGVSLLYEQYF.

The chain couples TRBV7-2 to TRBJ2-7; 7 nucleotides match TRBD1. The J segment lost 5 bases and the V segment lost 5 bases, leaving 3 bases of the junction unmatched. CDR3 size: 12 residues. Germline values: CDR1 SGHTA, CDR2 FQGNSA. Here the CDR3 reads CASSETGHEQYF. Written as DNA, the CDR3 is TGTGCCAGCAGCGAGACAGGGCACGAGCAGTACTTC.

In this sample, this clone turned up a few times. The V gene is TRBV7-2, the J gene TRBJ2-5; no definite D call. The length of the CDR3 is 13 residues. Trimming took 5 bases from V and 4 from J, leaving 11 bases between them. The germline V gene encodes CDR1 SGHTA and CDR2 FQGNSA. CDR3 nucleotides: TGTGCCAGCAGCCTCTATCCGGGAGAGACCCAGTACTTC. Its translation: CASSLYPGETQYF.

The V gene is TRBV27, the J gene TRBJ1-1, with 8 nucleotides matching TRBD1. V was clipped by 5 bases and J by 10 bases; unmatched bases: 6. CDR3 length: 12 residues. Germline-derived CDR1 and CDR2 are MNHEY and SMNVEV (reference sequence). As DNA, the CDR3 is TGTGCCAGCAGTCCGGACAGGGTTTCAGCTTTCTTT. It encodes CASSPDRVSAFF.

This chain joins TRBV11-2 and TRBJ1-2; possibly TRBD1 for D (6 bases). Trimming removed 3 bases at V and 4 bases at J, with 12 bases between. The CDR3 contains 14 residues. Germline V gives CDR1 SGHAT, CDR2 FQNNGV. CDR3 residues: CASSLDRTAYGYTF. DNA for the CDR3: TGTGCCAGCAGCTTGGACCGGACAGCCTATGGCTACACCTTC.

This clone was picked up a small number of times. The rearrangement joins TRBV5-6 to TRBJ1-5, with D perhaps TRBD1 (5 bases). Germline CDR1 and CDR2: SGHDT and YYEEEE. The V and J ends lost 4 bases and 9 bases respectively, with 17 bases between them. The CDR3 contains 14 residues. The DNA of the CDR3 is TGTGCCAGCAGCCCAGGGACGCGAGCGGGGCCCCAGCATTTT. Amino acids: CASSPGTRAGPQHF.

CDR3 amino acids: CASTSPKFYEQYF. DNA of the CDR3: TGTGCCAGCACCTCACCTAAGTTTTACGAGCAGTACTTC. The rearrangement links TRBV6-5 to TRBJ2-7; unclear D gene. The CDR3 loop spans 13 amino acids. The germline CDR1 and CDR2 sequences are MNHEY and SVGAGI. V was cut by 7 bases and J by 4 bases, with 14 bases left in between.

The genes are TRBV5-4 and TRBJ1-2; unclear D gene. V dropped 4 bases and J dropped 8 bases, with 6 bases sitting between them. The CDR3 covers 10 residues. Germline V lookup: CDR1 SGHNT, CDR2 YYREEE (reference sequence). The CDR3 is CASSRRGYTF. The CDR3 region has the DNA TGTGCCAGCAGCCGCCGGGGCTACACCTTC.

As concerns this clone: One junction end disagrees with the germline gene, perhaps due to a read error. The chain joins TRBV7-7 to TRBJ2-2, with D hard to call. There are 16 residues in the CDR3. CDR1 and CDR2 (germline): SSHAT, FNYEAQ (reference sequence). CDR3: CASSSAAAVNTGELFF. The CDR3 DNA sequence: TGTGCTAGCAGCTCCGCTGCGGCGGTAAACACCGGGGAGCTGTTTTTT.

This clone was observed once. This chain uses TRBV5-4 with TRBJ1-2; D is unclear. Trimming took 5 bases from V and 8 from J, leaving 19 bases between them. Germline CDR1 is SGHNT and CDR2 is YYREEE (reference sequence). The CDR3 consists of 14 residues. The CDR3 DNA follows: TGTGCCAGCAGTCTAGACCGGGTGCGGGGAGGCTACACCTTC. As protein: CASSLDRVRGGYTF.

This clone showed up just once. The J gene is TRBJ2-1, the V gene TRBV7-2; 7 nucleotides line up with TRBD1. Trimming took 2 bases from V and 1 from J; bases not matched to a gene: 8. The CDR3 runs to 17 residues. Germline V lookup: CDR1 SGHTA, CDR2 FQGNSA. The CDR3 reads CASSLMGTAGSYNEQFF. CDR3 coding DNA: TGTGCCAGCAGCTTAATGGGGACAGCTGGTTCCTACAATGAGCAGTTCTTC.

This chain uses TRBV30 with TRBJ1-2; D not certain. The CDR3 is 13 residues long. Germline-derived CDR1 and CDR2 are GTSNPN and SVGIG (reference sequence). V lost 5 bases, J lost 2 bases, and 12 bases lay in between. The CDR3 region is CAWLNAANYGYTF. The CDR3 DNA sequence: TGTGCCTGGTTAAATGCGGCCAACTATGGCTACACCTTC.

This clone was detected only a few times. The rearrangement uses TRBV6-5 and TRBJ1-6; TRBD1 agrees at 8 bases. Germline trimming cut 6 bases from V and 8 bases from J; bases unmatched to any gene: 3. The CDR3 has 13 amino acids. Germline CDR1 is MNHEY and CDR2 is SVGAGI. The CDR3: CASRGQEDSPLHF. CDR3 coding DNA: TGTGCCAGCAGGGGACAGGAGGATTCACCCCTCCACTTT.

This clone has only one observation. This chain connects TRBV18 to TRBJ1-2, with TRBD1 as a possible D gene (5 bases). CDR3 length: 15 amino acids. From germline, CDR1 is KGHSH and CDR2 LQKENI. Trimming shortened V by 2 bases and J by 9 bases, and 19 bases separated the two germline ends. CDR3 DNA: TGTGCCAGCTCACCAAGCAGGACACGTCACCTTCGCTACACCTTC. It specifies CASSPSRTRHLRYTF.

The sample holds one count of this clone. This chain uses TRBV30 with TRBJ1-2; a weak D match, TRBD1 (5 bases). In germline, CDR1 is GTSNPN, CDR2 SVGIG (reference sequence). V lost 3 bases and J lost 1, with 9 bases in between. The CDR3 spans 13 residues. This CDR3 reads CAWRPGGNYGYTF. CDR3 sequence (DNA): TGTGCCTGGAGGCCCGGGGGTAACTATGGCTACACCTTC.

This chain links TRBV5-4 with TRBJ2-7; D may be TRBD2 (6 bases). The V end lost 2 bases, the J end lost 3 bases, and 12 bases lay between the germline ends. Germline values: CDR1 SGHNT, CDR2 YYREEE (reference sequence). This CDR3 comprises 14 residues. DNA for the CDR3: TGTGCCAGCAGCTTCGGCGGGGCCAGCTACGAGCAGTACTTC. Encoded protein: CASSFGGASYEQYF.

The chain has TRBV9 and TRBJ1-2, with TRBD1 matching over 8 bases. V lost 0 bases, J lost 3 bases, and 4 bases stayed unmatched. CDR3 length: 15 amino acids. CDR1 and CDR2 from the germline V gene are SGDLS and YYNGEE. The CDR3 reads CASSVGQGADYGYTF. In DNA, the CDR3 is TGTGCCAGCAGCGTAGGCCAGGGGGCCGACTATGGCTACACCTTC.